These 26 T cell receptor beta chains were sequenced from one sample in a study of blood T cell repertoires in COVID-19. Sequenced by immunoSEQ multiplex PCR; TCRdb stores in-frame clones only, minus some. The sample has about 43,000 clones, 75% to 90% seen once; the top ten hold about 9.1%. The sample taken for sequencing was peripheral blood. These receptors all stem from a woman older than 75 with active COVID-19.

The J gene is TRBJ1-4, the V gene TRBV4-1; D is ambiguous. Germline assignment: CDR1 MGHRA and CDR2 YSYEKL. The CDR3 is made up of 13 amino acids. V dropped 2 bases and J dropped 8 bases, with 9 bases sitting between them. Here the CDR3 reads CASSQHIGEKLFF. CDR3 sequence (DNA): TGCGCCAGCAGCCAACACATCGGGGAAAAACTGTTTTTT.

The rearrangement joins TRBV3-1 (or the pseudogene TRBV3-2) to TRBJ2-1; the match to TRBD2 covers 11 bases. This CDR3 spans 15 amino acids. After removal of 4 bases from V and 9 bases from J, the junction contained 8 bases not matched to a gene. Germline V gives CDR1 LGHDT, CDR2 YNNKEL (reference sequence). The CDR3 sequence: CASSPGLAGVGEQFF. DNA of the CDR3: TGTGCCAGCAGCCCCGGACTAGCGGGCGTGGGTGAGCAGTTCTTC.

The chain joins TRBV7-9 to TRBJ2-5; 11 nucleotides line up with TRBD2. Germline values: CDR1 SEHNR, CDR2 FQNEAQ (reference sequence). V gave up 5 bases and J gave up 9 bases; unmatched junction bases: 8. The CDR3 is 14 amino acids. CDR3 residues: CASSPSGGFVSQYF. The CDR3 coding sequence is TGTGCCAGCAGCCCTAGCGGGGGGTTTGTATCCCAGTACTTC.

The V and J genes are TRBV19 and TRBJ1-6; no definite D call. The germline V gene has CDR1 LNHDA and CDR2 SQIVND (reference sequence). Trimming took 1 base from V and 5 from J, leaving 9 bases between them. There are 15 residues in the CDR3. The CDR3 DNA reads as TGTGCCAGTAGTATAGGTCCAGGAAATAATTCACCCCTCCACTTT. This gives the protein CASSIGPGNNSPLHF.

This clone was counted between two and nine times. The gene calls are TRBV7-2 and TRBJ2-3; D may be TRBD2 (6 bases). Trimming took off 3 bases at V and 4 bases at J, with 11 bases between the two ends. Germline loops: CDR1 SGHTA, CDR2 FQGNSA. The CDR3 runs 14 residues. The DNA for the CDR3 is TGTGCCAGCAGCTTCGACCGGGGGTCAGATACGCAGTATTTT. Its protein product is CASSFDRGSDTQYF.

The V and J genes are TRBV10-1 and TRBJ2-5; TRBD2 might be the D (6 bases). Between the trimmed V and J ends, which lost 2 bases and 4 bases, there was a span of 14 bases. The CDR3 totals 15 residues. In germline, CDR1 is WNHNN, CDR2 SYGVQD (reference sequence). CDR3 residues: CASSEISGGTETQYF. The DNA for the CDR3 is TGCGCCAGCAGTGAGATATCTGGGGGGACAGAGACCCAGTACTTC.

The genes are TRBV7-2 and TRBJ1-3, with D tentatively TRBD1 (6 bases). Trimming pared 5 bases from V and 8 bases from J, leaving 13 bases between. Germline CDR1 and CDR2: SGHTA and FQGNSA. The CDR3 is 13 residues long. CDR3 bases: TGTGCCAGCAGCATCGAACAGGGTTACACCATATATTTT. This gives the protein CASSIEQGYTIYF.

In its sample, this clone was seen once. The rearrangement links TRBV28 to TRBJ2-7; D may be TRBD2 (5 bases). The V end lost 3 bases, the J end lost 5 bases, and 14 bases lay between the germline ends. The CDR3 length is 14 residues. CDR1 and CDR2 from the germline V gene are MDHEN and SYDVKM. CDR3 sequence (DNA): TGTGCCAGCAGTTTCCCAGACGGGGTGAACGAGCAGTACTTC. This codes for CASSFPDGVNEQYF.

A single count supports this clone. V usage is TRBV5-1 and J usage is TRBJ2-7; TRBD1 matches 7 bases. Per germline, CDR1 SGHRS and CDR2 YFSETQ. The trim removed 4 bases at V and 3 bases at J, leaving 7 bases unmatched. This CDR3 is built from 14 residues. The CDR3 is CASSPVTGNYEQYF. The CDR3 DNA follows: TGCGCCAGCAGCCCGGTGACAGGGAACTACGAGCAGTACTTC.

The J gene is TRBJ2-5, the V gene TRBV5-4; TRBD2 might be the D (7 bases). The CDR3 has 14 residues. Germline values: CDR1 SGHNT, CDR2 YYREEE (reference sequence). Trimming took 2 bases from V and 5 from J, leaving 13 bases between them. The CDR3 bases are TGTGCCAGCAGCTTTCGGGGGGCGGGGGAGACCCAGTACTTC. Translation: CASSFRGAGETQYF.

This chain links TRBV6-6 with TRBJ2-6; TRBD1 agrees at 7 bases. Germline V gene data show CDR1 as MNHNY and CDR2 as SVGAGI (reference sequence). The CDR3 consists of 16 residues. The J segment lost 2 bases and the V segment lost 4 bases, leaving 5 bases of the junction unmatched. CDR3 bases: TGTGCCAGCAGTTCCCCTCAGGGGGCTGGGGCCAACGTCCTGACTTTC. Translation gives CASSSPQGAGANVLTF.

J is TRBJ2-1 and V is TRBV4-1; 8 nucleotides match TRBD2. CDR3 size: 16 residues. After removal of 3 bases from V and 4 bases from J, the junction contained 8 bases not matched to a gene. CDR1 and CDR2 (germline): MGHRA, YSYEKL. CDR3 DNA sequence: TGCGCCAGCAGCCACGGAATAGCGGGGATTTACAATGAGCAGTTCTTC. Encoded protein: CASSHGIAGIYNEQFF.

This clone was counted between two and nine times. The V and J genes are TRBV4-3 and TRBJ1-4, with 8 positions matching TRBD1. The germline CDR1 and CDR2 sequences are LGHNA and YSLEER. The V gene end was trimmed by 2 bases and the J gene end by 5 bases; junction bases not matched to a gene: 10. The CDR3 has 17 amino acids. CDR3 region: CASSQPRGQGMNEKLFF. Here the CDR3 DNA reads TGCGCCAGCAGCCAACCCCGCGGACAGGGTATGAATGAAAAACTGTTTTTT.

V is TRBV3-1 (or the pseudogene TRBV3-2) and J is TRBJ1-4; 7 bases are shared with TRBD1. From germline, CDR1 is LGHDT and CDR2 YNNKEL (reference sequence). There are 15 residues in the CDR3. The V segment lost 4 bases and the J segment 7 bases; nucleotides outside the gene matches: 9. The CDR3 DNA is TGTGCCAGCAGCCTTCGACAGGGACGGAGTGAAAAACTGTTTTTT. Amino acid sequence: CASSLRQGRSEKLFF.

This chain joins TRBV12-3 or TRBV12-4 and TRBJ1-2; no reliable D call. V lost 7 bases and J lost 6, with 9 bases in between. The CDR3 consists of 11 residues. The CDR3 DNA is TGTGCCAGCACCAACAGAGATGGCTACACCTTC. Its translation: CASTNRDGYTF.

This rearrangement joins TRBV7-3 to TRBJ2-2; 8 nucleotides match TRBD2. The V gene's germline CDR1 is SGHTA and CDR2 FQGTGA. There are 20 residues in the CDR3. V shed 5 bases and J 1 base; nucleotides not matched to a gene: 18. CDR3 DNA sequence: TGTGCCAGCAGCCCCCGGGCGGGGGGCCGAAGAACCGGGAACACCGGGGAGCTGTTTTTT. This codes for CASSPRAGGRRTGNTGELFF.

The chain combines TRBV14 with TRBJ2-3; D is ambiguous. The CDR3 is made up of 13 amino acids. V lost 1 base to trimming and J lost 5 bases, with 7 bases between them. The germline CDR1 and CDR2 sequences are SGHDN and FVKESK. The CDR3 coding sequence is TGTGCCAGCAGCCAAGTTCGCGGAGATACGCAGTATTTT. It encodes CASSQVRGDTQYF.

The DNA of the CDR3 is TGCGCCAGCAGCTTGGAAGGGGAGAACACTGAAGCTTTCTTT. It is translated as CASSLEGENTEAFF. This rearrangement joins TRBV5-1 to TRBJ1-1; possibly TRBD1 for D (5 bases). Trimming took off 0 bases at V and 1 base at J, with 7 bases between the two ends. Germline-derived CDR1 and CDR2 are SGHRS and YFSETQ. There are 14 residues in the CDR3. Together with reference TRBV5-1 and TRBJ1-1, the CDR3 gives the full variable domain: KAGVTQTPRYLIKTRGQQVTLSCSPISGHRSVSWYQQTPGQGLQFLFEYFSETQRNKGNFPGRFSGRQFSNSRSEMNVSTLELGDSALYLCASSLEGENTEAFFGQGTRLTVV.

The CDR3, as DNA: TGCGCCAGCAGCAGGGGTAAGGACACTGAAGCTTTCTTT. This codes for CASSRGKDTEAFF. The chain couples TRBV10-1 to TRBJ1-1, with D maybe TRBD1 (6 bases). In germline, CDR1 is WNHNN, CDR2 SYGVQD (reference sequence). This CDR3 is built from 13 residues. Trimming removed 6 bases at V and 3 bases at J, with 11 bases between.

The CDR3 nucleotides are TGTGCCAGCAGTTTCCGAAGACAGGGGGGCAATCAGCCCCAGCATTTT. Translating gives CASSFRRQGGNQPQHF. The chain carries TRBV28 and TRBJ1-5; 9 bases align to TRBD1. The J segment lost 2 bases and the V segment lost 3 bases, leaving 5 bases of the junction unmatched. CDR1 is MDHEN, CDR2 SYDVKM, per germline. The CDR3 is made up of 16 amino acids.

This sequence joins TRBV6-2 or TRBV6-3 and TRBJ1-5; weak D call: TRBD1 (6 bases). The CDR3 totals 14 residues. V lost 0 bases, J lost 4 bases, and 7 bases lay in between. The germline gives CDR1 MNHEY, CDR2 SVGEGT. CDR3 in amino acids: CASSYSGGNQPQHF. CDR3 nucleotides: TGTGCCAGCAGTTACTCAGGGGGTAATCAGCCCCAGCATTTT.

The chain recombines TRBV4-2 with TRBJ2-1; D might be TRBD2 (7 bases). Trimming stripped 1 base from V and 7 bases from J, with 20 bases between. CDR3 length: 17 residues. Germline V gene sequence: CDR1 LGHNA, CDR2 YNFKEQ. The DNA for the CDR3 is TGTGCCAGCAGCCAAGCGAGCGGGACAACCCGCCTGAATGAGCAGTTCTTC. Its translation: CASSQASGTTRLNEQFF.

This chain links TRBV5-8 with TRBJ2-7; 7 bases map to TRBD2. The CDR3 consists of 15 residues. Germline trimming cut 4 bases from V and 1 base from J; bases unmatched to any gene: 8. Germline lookup yields CDR1 SGHTS and CDR2 YDEGEE. This chain's CDR3 is CASSRAGRGSYEQYF. The CDR3 nucleotides are TGTGCCAGCAGCCGAGCGGGGAGGGGATCCTACGAGCAGTACTTC.

The gene calls are TRBV4-2 and TRBJ2-3; TRBD2 matches at 8 bases. V gave up 6 bases and J gave up 0 bases; unmatched junction bases: 11. There are 17 residues in the CDR3. Germline-derived CDR1 and CDR2 are LGHNA and YNFKEQ. CDR3 sequence (DNA): TGTGCCAGCAGTCCTACCGGGACTAGGACAAGCACAGATACGCAGTATTTT. Encoded protein: CASSPTGTRTSTDTQYF.

The V gene is TRBV5-4, the J gene TRBJ2-5; 8 nucleotides agree with TRBD2. The CDR3 is 15 amino acids. Germline loops: CDR1 SGHNT, CDR2 YYREEE (reference sequence). Trimming took 6 bases from V and 2 from J; bases not matched to a gene: 9. CDR3 coding DNA: TGTGCCAGCACCCACGGTATAGCGGGGCAAGAGACCCAGTACTTC. Amino acid sequence: CASTHGIAGQETQYF.

The chain joins TRBV4-3 to TRBJ2-3, with TRBD1 matching over 10 bases. This CDR3 has 15 residues. The J segment lost 5 bases and the V segment lost 4 bases, leaving 6 bases of the junction unmatched. From germline, CDR1 is LGHNA and CDR2 YSLEER. CDR3 sequence (DNA): TGCGCCAGCAGCCGTGGGACAGGGGAGGGAGATACGCAGTATTTT. Translating gives CASSRGTGEGDTQYF.